This TCR beta chain comes out of a study of T-cell memory formation after mild COVID-19. Study results and limitations: CM and EM subsets held most contracting CD4+ clones; EMRA held CD8+ ones.

One entry per CDR3 protein results from TCRdb running MiXCR on the 5' RACE reads. The repertoire holds roughly 89,000 distinct CDR3 sequences, with about 13% as singletons. The V gene's germline CDR1 is MRHNA and CDR2 SNTAGT. This CDR3 comprises 16 residues. Trimming removed 0 bases at V and 3 bases at J, with 13 bases between. This clonotype was observed many times. The antigen is undetermined. Specimen: PBMCs or a T cell subset sorted from them (not recorded which). The genes are TRBV6-4 and TRBJ2-3; D is perhaps TRBD2 (7 bases). This receptor was obtained from an adult woman who had mild COVID-19 (a few samples of this study predate the infection). Cell type and time point are not known. The chain's CDR3 is CASSDSKGGPTDTQYF. CDR3 sequence (DNA): TGTGCCAGCAGTGACTCGAAGGGGGGGCCAACAGATACGCAGTATTTT.